The 25 T cell receptor beta chains below come from one sample, sequenced in a study of T cell responses to AZD1222 COVID-19 vaccine. Sequencing used immunoSEQ multiplex PCR; TCRdb keeps in-frame clones, though not all of them. Here the sample spans 80,000 to 130,000 clones, around nine tenths being singletons. This sample comprised peripheral blood, obtained on day 0 of AZD1222 vaccination. Receptor source: an adult in good health.

CDR3 in DNA: TGTGCCAGCAGCACGGACAGCCACTTCAATCAGCCCCAGCATTTT. It codes for CASSTDSHFNQPQHF. The genes are TRBV7-8 and TRBJ1-5, with D perhaps matching TRBD1 (6 bases). The CDR3 sequence is 15 residues long. The germline V gene encodes CDR1 SGHVS and CDR2 FQNEAQ. V lost 5 bases and J 3 bases, leaving 14 bases between the germline ends.

The CDR3 loop reads CASSLASGASGYTF. CDR3 nucleotide sequence: TGTGCCAGCAGCTTAGCGTCGGGGGCTTCTGGCTACACCTTC. The chain has TRBV7-9 and TRBJ1-2; D perhaps matches TRBD1 (6 bases). The CDR3 is 14 residues long. With 0 bases removed from V and 7 bases from J, the gap between germline ends came to 12 bases. CDR1 is SEHNR, CDR2 FQNEAQ, per germline (reference sequence).

The V gene is TRBV3-1 (or the pseudogene TRBV3-2), the J gene TRBJ2-5; no clear D gene. The CDR3 covers 13 residues. Trimming left V 1 base short and J 3 bases short, with 6 bases between. Germline values: CDR1 LGHDT, CDR2 YNNKEL (reference sequence). CDR3 sequence reads: CASSQAAEETQYF. The CDR3 bases are TGTGCCAGCAGCCAAGCGGCAGAAGAGACCCAGTACTTC.

This clone occurred once. This chain connects TRBV18 to TRBJ1-1; D is undetermined. Trimming stripped 2 bases from V and 3 bases from J, with 7 bases between. This CDR3 is built from 13 residues. Germline loops: CDR1 KGHSH, CDR2 LQKENI. Here the CDR3 DNA reads TGTGCCAGCTCACCAACGAGGGACACTGAAGCTTTCTTT. Encoded protein: CASSPTRDTEAFF.

The V and J genes are TRBV10-3 and TRBJ2-7; D call uncertain. This CDR3 is 13 amino acids long. V was shortened by 4 bases and J by 1 base, with 8 bases between the two germline ends. From germline, CDR1 is ENHRY and CDR2 SYGVKD. CDR3 nucleotides: TGTGCCATCAGTGGGCTGCCGTCCTACGAGCAGTACTTC. It specifies CAISGLPSYEQYF.

DNA of the CDR3: TGTGCCAGCAGCTTAAGACTAGCGGGGGGGTACAATGAGCAGTTCTTC. Protein: CASSLRLAGGYNEQFF. The chain links TRBV7-2 to TRBJ2-1, with 14 bases lining up with TRBD2. The length of the CDR3 is 16 residues. Losses at the gene ends were 2 bases for V and 4 bases for J; bases not matched to a gene: 1. The V gene's germline CDR1 is SGHTA and CDR2 FQGNSA.

This clone was seen more than once but under ten times. The V gene is TRBV3-1 (or the pseudogene TRBV3-2), the J gene TRBJ1-6; possible D gene TRBD1, 6 bases. Germline CDR1 and CDR2: LGHDT and YNNKEL (reference sequence). Trimming removed 2 bases at V and 9 bases at J, with 14 bases between. The CDR3 length is 15 residues. CDR3: CASSQKGDGTSPLHF. Here the CDR3 DNA reads TGTGCCAGCAGCCAAAAGGGGGACGGAACTTCACCCCTCCACTTT.

On this clone itself: The junction does not match germline at one end; this may be a read error. This chain uses TRBV7-2 with TRBJ1-2; no reliable D call. The CDR3 has 13 residues. Germline-derived CDR1 and CDR2 are SGHTA and FQGNSA. The CDR3 DNA reads TGTGCCAGCAGCTTAGTTGGGTCCTATGTCTACACCTTC. Its translation: CASSLVGSYVYTF. Full variable domain (remainder filled in from reference TRBV7-2 and TRBJ1-2): GAGVSQSPSNKVTEKGKDVELRCDPISGHTALYWYRQSLGQGLEFLIYFQGNSAPDKSGLPSDRFSAERTGGSVSTLTIQRTQQEDSAVYLCASSLVGSYVYTFGSGTRLTVV.

In this sample, this clone turned up a few times. This chain uses TRBV10-3 with TRBJ2-1, with TRBD1 identical over 8 bases. Germline V CDR1 and CDR2: ENHRY, SYGVKD. J gave up 5 bases and V 10 bases, and 16 bases lay outside the gene matches. The CDR3 is 16 amino acids. The CDR3 spells CATALKWDRTHNEQFF. The CDR3 DNA follows: TGTGCCACCGCGCTCAAGTGGGACAGGACTCACAATGAGCAGTTCTTC.

The V gene is TRBV12-3 or TRBV12-4, the J gene TRBJ2-2; D is undetermined. The V and J ends lost 7 bases and 6 bases respectively, with 12 bases between them. This CDR3 has 13 amino acids. In DNA form, the CDR3 reads TGTGCCAGCACCCTTCAAAGGGCCGGGGAGCTGTTTTTT. This gives the protein CASTLQRAGELFF.

This sequence joins TRBV5-5 and TRBJ1-3, with a tentative D call TRBD1 (5 bases). The CDR3 is made up of 13 amino acids. In germline, CDR1 is SGHKS, CDR2 YYEKEE (reference sequence). V was shortened by 2 bases and J by 8 bases, with 11 bases between the two germline ends. The CDR3, as DNA: TGTGCCAGCAGCTTCGGGGACGGAGACACCATATATTTT. It specifies CASSFGDGDTIYF.

The rearrangement joins TRBV15 to TRBJ2-7; D not certain. This CDR3 region has 13 residues. The germline V gene has CDR1 LNHNV and CDR2 YYDKDF (reference sequence). V shed 0 bases and J shed 3 bases, with 6 bases lying between them. CDR3 in amino acids: CATSRDLNYEQYF. Written as DNA, the CDR3 is TGTGCCACCAGCAGAGATCTCAACTACGAGCAGTACTTC.

V usage is TRBV7-2 and J usage is TRBJ2-2, with 7 positions matching TRBD1. CDR3 length: 14 residues. Per the germline V gene, CDR1 is SGHTA and CDR2 is FQGNSA. V lost 6 bases, J lost 4 bases, and 5 bases stayed unmatched. CDR3 sequence: CASRAGGVTGELFF. DNA for the CDR3: TGTGCCAGCAGGGCAGGGGGTGTCACCGGGGAGCTGTTTTTT.

The chain combines TRBV5-6 with TRBJ1-2; D not resolved. This CDR3 is 14 amino acids long. Trimming shortened V by 0 bases and J by 8 bases, and 14 bases separated the two germline ends. The germline CDR1 and CDR2 sequences are SGHDT and YYEEEE. The CDR3 DNA is TGTGCCAGCAGCTTGGCCGGAGCAGGAACGGGCTACACCTTC. Translating it yields CASSLAGAGTGYTF.

Details on this clone: This CDR3 is also generated by other DNA sequences in the sample. This rearrangement joins TRBV20-1 to TRBJ2-3; no definite D call. This CDR3 has 11 residues. The V end was cut by 1 base, the J end by 5 bases, with 4 bases between. Germline V gives CDR1 DFQATT, CDR2 SNEGSKA (reference sequence). This CDR3 reads CSARVGDTQYF. CDR3 coding DNA: TGCAGTGCTAGAGTCGGAGATACGCAGTATTTT.

The V and J genes are TRBV6-5 and TRBJ1-2, with a tentative D call TRBD1 (5 bases). The CDR3 is made up of 12 amino acids. Germline assignment: CDR1 MNHEY and CDR2 SVGAGI. The V and J ends lost 8 bases and 4 bases respectively, with 11 bases between them. The CDR3 sequence is CASGAGLYGYTF. The CDR3 coding sequence is TGTGCCAGCGGGGCGGGGCTCTATGGCTACACCTTC.

The chain carries TRBV6-1 and TRBJ1-1; tentative D call: TRBD1 (6 bases). Trimming removed 2 bases at V and 1 base at J, with 14 bases between. From germline, CDR1 is MNHNS and CDR2 SASEGT. CDR3 size: 16 residues. The CDR3 sequence is CASSEHPGQENTEAFF. CDR3 nucleotides: TGTGCCAGCAGTGAACACCCGGGACAAGAGAACACTGAAGCTTTCTTT.

The genes are TRBV19 and TRBJ1-2; D unclear. From germline, CDR1 is LNHDA and CDR2 SQIVND (reference sequence). The ends were cut back, 5 bases at V and 4 bases at J, with 8 bases in the middle. The CDR3 length is 12 residues. CDR3 nucleotide sequence: TGTGCCAGTAGTGGAGTGGGCTATGGCTACACCTTC. Protein sequence: CASSGVGYGYTF.

The rearrangement joins TRBV14 to TRBJ1-1; D remains unclear. CDR1 SGHDN and CDR2 FVKESK come from the germline V gene. The CDR3 length is 12 residues. V lost 5 bases, J lost 8 bases, and 12 bases lay in between. The CDR3 coding sequence is TGTGCCAGCAGCAAAACACAGACCGAAGCTTTCTTT. It yields the protein CASSKTQTEAFF.

The genes are TRBV6-5 and TRBJ1-3, with no clear D. The V gene's germline CDR1 is MNHEY and CDR2 SVGAGI. Between the trimmed V and J ends, which lost 10 bases and 1 base, there was a span of 11 bases. This CDR3 is built from 13 residues. CDR3 loop: CAIQLDSGNTIYF. CDR3 DNA: TGTGCCATCCAACTGGATTCTGGAAACACCATATATTTT.

This clone was recorded only once. The chain joins TRBV4-3 to TRBJ1-6; D is ambiguous. V was shortened by 1 base and J by 0 bases, with 10 bases between the two germline ends. CDR3 length: 17 residues. Germline CDR1 is LGHNA and CDR2 is YSLEER. The CDR3 spells CASSQGTANSYNSPLHF. For the CDR3, the DNA is TGCGCCAGCAGCCAAGGAACAGCGAACTCCTATAATTCACCCCTCCACTTT.

This clone was picked up one time. CDR3 coding DNA: TGTGCCAGCAGTTTAAGGCGTGGGGAAAAACTGTTTTTT. This gives the protein CASSLRRGEKLFF. The gene calls are TRBV27 and TRBJ1-4; D ambiguous. The CDR3 has 13 amino acids. V lost 2 bases and J lost 8, with 9 bases in between. Per the germline V gene, CDR1 is MNHEY and CDR2 is SMNVEV (reference sequence).

The rearrangement uses TRBV5-4 and TRBJ2-1, with 7 bases that match TRBD2. Germline CDR1 reads SGHNT; CDR2 reads YYREEE (reference sequence). The CDR3 contains 14 residues. Unmatched junction bases numbered 5, after V lost 2 bases and J lost 6 bases. This CDR3 reads CASSFSGTTNEQFF. The CDR3 DNA sequence: TGTGCCAGCAGCTTTTCCGGGACTACCAATGAGCAGTTCTTC.

V gene TRBV11-2 combines with J gene TRBJ1-4, with a possible D match to TRBD1 (6 bases). Germline loops: CDR1 SGHAT, CDR2 FQNNGV. Trimming took 1 base from V and 3 from J, leaving 9 bases between them. The length of the CDR3 is 15 residues. The CDR3 bases are TGTGCCAGCAGCTTAGGGGACATGCCTAATGAAAAACTGTTTTTT. This sequence encodes CASSLGDMPNEKLFF.

V is TRBV4-1 and J is TRBJ1-1; perhaps TRBD1 as D (6 bases). CDR3 length: 15 residues. Germline lookup yields CDR1 MGHRA and CDR2 YSYEKL. Trimming pared 5 bases from V and 3 bases from J, leaving 16 bases between. Here the CDR3 DNA reads TGCGCCAGCAGCACCCGACAGGCCTGGGACACTGAAGCTTTCTTT. Encoded protein: CASSTRQAWDTEAFF.